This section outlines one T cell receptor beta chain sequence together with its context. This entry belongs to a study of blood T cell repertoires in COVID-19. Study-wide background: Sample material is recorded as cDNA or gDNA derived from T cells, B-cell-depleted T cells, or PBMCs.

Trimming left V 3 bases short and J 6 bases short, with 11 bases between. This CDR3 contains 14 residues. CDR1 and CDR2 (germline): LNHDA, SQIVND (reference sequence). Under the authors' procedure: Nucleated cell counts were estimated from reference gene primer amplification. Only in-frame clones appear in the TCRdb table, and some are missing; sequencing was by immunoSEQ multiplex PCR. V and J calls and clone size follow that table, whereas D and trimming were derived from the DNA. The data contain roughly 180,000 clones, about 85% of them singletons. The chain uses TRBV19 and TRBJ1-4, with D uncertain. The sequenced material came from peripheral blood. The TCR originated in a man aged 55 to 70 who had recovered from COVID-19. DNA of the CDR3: TGTGCCAGTAGTATCCCAAGGACTGATGAAAAACTGTTTTTT. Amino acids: CASSIPRTDEKLFF.